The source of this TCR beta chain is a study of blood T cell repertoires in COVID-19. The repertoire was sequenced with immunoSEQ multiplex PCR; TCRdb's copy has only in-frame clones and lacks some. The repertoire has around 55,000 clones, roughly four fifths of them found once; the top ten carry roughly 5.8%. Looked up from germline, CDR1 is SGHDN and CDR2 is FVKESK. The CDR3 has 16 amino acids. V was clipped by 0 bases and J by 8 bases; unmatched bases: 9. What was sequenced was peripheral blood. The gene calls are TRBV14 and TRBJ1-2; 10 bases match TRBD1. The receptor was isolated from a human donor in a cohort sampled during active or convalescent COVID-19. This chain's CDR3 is CASSQDLPGTGAGYTF. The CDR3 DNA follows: TGTGCCAGCAGCCAAGATCTTCCCGGGACAGGGGCAGGCTACACCTTC.